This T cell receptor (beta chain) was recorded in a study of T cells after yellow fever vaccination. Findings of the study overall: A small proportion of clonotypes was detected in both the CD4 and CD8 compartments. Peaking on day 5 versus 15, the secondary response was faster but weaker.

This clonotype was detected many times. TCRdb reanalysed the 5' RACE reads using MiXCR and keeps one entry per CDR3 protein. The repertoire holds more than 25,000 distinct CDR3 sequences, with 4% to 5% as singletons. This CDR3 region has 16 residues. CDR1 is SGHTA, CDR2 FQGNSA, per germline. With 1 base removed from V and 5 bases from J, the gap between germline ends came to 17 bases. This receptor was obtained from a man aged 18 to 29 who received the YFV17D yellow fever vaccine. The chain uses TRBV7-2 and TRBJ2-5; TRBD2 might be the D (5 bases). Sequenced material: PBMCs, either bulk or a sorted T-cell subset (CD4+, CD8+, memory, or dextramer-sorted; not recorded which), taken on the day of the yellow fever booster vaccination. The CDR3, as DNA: TGTGCCAGCAGCTTAGGGGCGGGCCTTGGCCTGGAGACCCAGTACTTC. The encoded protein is CASSLGAGLGLETQYF.